This paragraph reports one T cell receptor beta chain. Its antigen is currently unknown. Each donor was healthy, and each was a bone marrow donor. This sample is part of a study of cytomegalovirus exposure and HLA in healthy donors. Across the study: Unique TCR beta sequences numbering 117 million came from 150 million to 200 million T cells in an earlier analysis.

The CDR3 is 15 residues long. V dropped 4 bases and J dropped 2 bases, with 13 bases sitting between them. Germline V gene sequence: CDR1 SGHNT, CDR2 YYREEE (reference sequence). The study ran its PCR with 60 Vbeta and 13 Jbeta primers. The repertoire was sequenced with immunoSEQ multiplex PCR; TCRdb's copy has only in-frame clones and lacks some. Of more than 100,000 clones detected, 80% appear once; the ten largest clones hold over 0.2%. Study-level findings and limits: A likely sequencing artifact accounted for one observed cluster of highly shared sequence variants. Most of the CMV-associated TCR beta chains (in a later analysis) appeared to be HLA-restricted.

The source is a man in his fifties in good health and CMV-seronegative. J is TRBJ1-5 and V is TRBV5-4; D perhaps matches TRBD1 (5 bases). The specimen sequenced was PBMCs. The CDR3 DNA follows: TGTGCCAGCAGCATCCAGGGAGGGGGCAATCAGCCCCAGCATTTT. Protein sequence: CASSIQGGGNQPQHF.